This T cell receptor beta chain was identified during a study of T cells after yellow fever vaccination. Whole-study results and caveats: Overall, a small share of clonotypes was seen in both CD4 and CD8 compartments.

The CDR3 runs 12 residues. Trimming took off 3 bases at V and 2 bases at J, with 7 bases between the two ends. Germline-derived CDR1 and CDR2 are DFQATT and SNEGSKA (reference sequence). As TCR cDNA was made by 5'RACE template switching, a universal primer site and UMIs were added. TCRdb reprocessed the 5' RACE reads via MiXCR and lists one record per CDR3 protein. There are hundreds of thousands of distinct CDR3 sequences in the sample; about 17% occur only once, and about 18% lies in the top ten. This clonotype was observed a few times. Its target is unknown. The sample in question was PBMCs, obtained before the yellow fever booster vaccination. The clonotype was recovered from a man younger than 35 who received the YFV17D yellow fever vaccine. The chain carries TRBV20-1 and TRBJ1-2; unclear D gene. The CDR3: CSASSGNYGYTF. The DNA of the CDR3 is TGCAGTGCTAGTTCGGGGAACTATGGCTACACCTTC.